This TCR beta chain was sequenced during a study of PD-1 blockade in classical Hodgkin lymphoma. Looking at the study overall: Patients were dosed intravenously with nivolumab at 3 mg/kg every 2 weeks.

Findings and caveats of the study: Baseline TCR diversity was reportedly lower in newly diagnosed patients than in healthy donors. It was reported as lower still in relapsed/refractory patients. The authors excluded patients who started nivolumab under 1 year after ASCT. There was a significant rise in CD4+ TCR diversity by C4D1, with no such rise for CD8+.

The CDR3 spans 15 residues. The V end lost 1 base, the J end lost 4 bases, and 13 bases lay between the germline ends. CDR1 is SGHNT, CDR2 YENEEA, per germline. Using immunoSEQ multiplex PCR, the repertoire was profiled, and TCRdb retains in-frame clones only, with some absent. The table lists about 36,000 clones, about 70% of them singletons. Each and every patient relapsed after autologous stem cell transplantation, and patients got differing brentuximab vedotin exposure. About this clone: Its antigen is unidentified.

The genes are TRBV11-3 and TRBJ1-1; no clear D. Here the sequenced sample was peripheral blood mononuclear cells (PBMCs), taken before the second cycle of nivolumab. This clonotype originated in a human donor with classical Hodgkin lymphoma. As DNA, the CDR3 is TGTGCCAGCAGCTTAGGGACGGGCCCGACCACTGAAGCTTTCTTT. Amino acids: CASSLGTGPTTEAFF.